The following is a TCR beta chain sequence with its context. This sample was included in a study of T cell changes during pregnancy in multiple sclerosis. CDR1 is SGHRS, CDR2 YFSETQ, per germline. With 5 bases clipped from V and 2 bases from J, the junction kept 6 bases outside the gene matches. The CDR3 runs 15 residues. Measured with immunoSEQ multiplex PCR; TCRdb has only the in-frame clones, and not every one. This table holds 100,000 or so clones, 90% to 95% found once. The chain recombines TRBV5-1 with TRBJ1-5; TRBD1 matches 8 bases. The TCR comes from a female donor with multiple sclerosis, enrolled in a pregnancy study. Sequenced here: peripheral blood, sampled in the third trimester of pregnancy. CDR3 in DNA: TGCGCCAGCAGTAATGGGACAGGAGGCAATCAGCCCCAGCATTTT. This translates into CASSNGTGGNQPQHF.